The T cell receptor beta chain under discussion was sequenced for a study of CD8 T cells in Susac syndrome. cDNA came from approximately 0.5 to 1 ug RNA primed by random hexamers. TCRdb recomputed calls from the immunoSEQ multiplex PCR reads with MiXCR, one row per CDR3 protein. The sample records 100,000 or so distinct CDR3 sequences, about 95% being singletons. CDR3 size: 11 residues. Germline CDR1 is SNHLY and CDR2 is FYNNEI. Trimming removed 3 bases from V and 5 bases from J, with 5 bases in between. The material sequenced was CD8+ T cells from PBMCs. The origin of this receptor is a human donor with Susac syndrome. V usage is TRBV2 and J usage is TRBJ2-7; D remains ambiguous. This CDR3 reads CASSEAHEQYF. CDR3 sequence (DNA): TGTGCCAGCAGTGAGGCCCACGAGCAGTACTTC.